The sequence of this T cell receptor beta chain was determined in a study of CD8 T cells in Susac syndrome. Study-level information: There were Susac syndrome patients who were therapy-naive at blood draw, others on corticosteroids, and others on intravenous immunoglobulin alone. The study, taken as a whole, reports: The CD4+ T cell repertoire of patients with Susac syndrome showed no detectable clonal expansion.

The RNA, about 0.5 to 1 ug, was put through reverse transcription using random hexamers. An immunoSEQ multiplex PCR generated amplified TCR beta CDR3 products spanning 54 Vbeta and 13 Jbeta. TCRdb fed the immunoSEQ multiplex PCR reads into MiXCR, producing one record per CDR3 protein. The data show 100,000 to 150,000 distinct CDR3 sequences, nearly 96% seen once. In regard to this clonotype: Its antigen is unidentified.

Sequencing of TCR beta was carried out in blood CD8+ and CD4+ T cells. Per the germline V gene, CDR1 is DFQATT and CDR2 is SNEGSKA (reference sequence). V shed 1 base, J shed 4 bases, and the junction held 10 bases outside the gene matches. The CDR3 consists of 16 residues. Sequencing was done on a sample of CD4+ T cells from PBMCs. The TCR originated in a human donor with Susac syndrome. The rearrangement links TRBV20-1 to TRBJ2-3; 8 nucleotides align to TRBD2. The DNA of the CDR3 is TGCAGTGCTAGAGGGGTACAAGCGGGAGCTCCAGATACGCAGTATTTT. This sequence encodes CSARGVQAGAPDTQYF.